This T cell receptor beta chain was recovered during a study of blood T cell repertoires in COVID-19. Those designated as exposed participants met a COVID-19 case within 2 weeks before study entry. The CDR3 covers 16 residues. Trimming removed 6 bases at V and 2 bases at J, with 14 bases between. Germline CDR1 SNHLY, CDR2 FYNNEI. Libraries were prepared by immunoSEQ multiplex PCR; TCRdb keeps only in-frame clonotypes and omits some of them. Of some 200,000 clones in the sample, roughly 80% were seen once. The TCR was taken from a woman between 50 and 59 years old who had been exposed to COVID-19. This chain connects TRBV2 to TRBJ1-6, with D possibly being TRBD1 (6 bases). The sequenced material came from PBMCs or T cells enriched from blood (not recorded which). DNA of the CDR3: TGTGCCAGCAGGTACACAGGGATCACCTATAATTCACCCCTCCACTTT. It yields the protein CASRYTGITYNSPLHF. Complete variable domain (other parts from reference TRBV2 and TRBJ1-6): EPEVTQTPSHQVTQMGQEVILRCVPISNHLYFYWYRQILGQKVEFLVSFYNNEISEKSEIFDDQFSVERPDGSNFTLKIRSTKLEDSAMYFCASRYTGITYNSPLHFGNGTRLTVT.